A single T cell receptor beta chain is shown here with its context. The authors' processing: Amplification with reference gene primers provided the estimates of nucleated cell counts. Method: immunoSEQ multiplex PCR; TCRdb's copy keeps in-frame clones and lacks some. V and J calls and clone size are those listed in that table; D and trimming were worked out from the DNA. This sample has about 170,000 clones, with roughly 93% found just once. This sample is drawn from a study of blood T cell repertoires in COVID-19. Study overall: Specimens from acute and convalescent COVID-19 originated in the United States, Italy and Spain. From T cells, B-cell-depleted T cells, or PBMCs came the material, which was cDNA or gDNA.

This CDR3 is built from 15 residues. CDR1 and CDR2 from the germline V gene are LNHNV and YYDKDF (reference sequence). V lost 5 bases, J lost 4 bases, and 18 bases lay in between. The chain combines TRBV15 with TRBJ2-7, with D perhaps matching TRBD1 (7 bases). Sequencing used peripheral blood. The clonotype comes from a woman aged 50 to 65 with acute or convalescent COVID-19. CDR3 DNA sequence: TGTGCCACCAGCTCCGGGGGTCAGGGGGATTACGAGCAGTACTTC. Protein product: CATSSGGQGDYEQYF.